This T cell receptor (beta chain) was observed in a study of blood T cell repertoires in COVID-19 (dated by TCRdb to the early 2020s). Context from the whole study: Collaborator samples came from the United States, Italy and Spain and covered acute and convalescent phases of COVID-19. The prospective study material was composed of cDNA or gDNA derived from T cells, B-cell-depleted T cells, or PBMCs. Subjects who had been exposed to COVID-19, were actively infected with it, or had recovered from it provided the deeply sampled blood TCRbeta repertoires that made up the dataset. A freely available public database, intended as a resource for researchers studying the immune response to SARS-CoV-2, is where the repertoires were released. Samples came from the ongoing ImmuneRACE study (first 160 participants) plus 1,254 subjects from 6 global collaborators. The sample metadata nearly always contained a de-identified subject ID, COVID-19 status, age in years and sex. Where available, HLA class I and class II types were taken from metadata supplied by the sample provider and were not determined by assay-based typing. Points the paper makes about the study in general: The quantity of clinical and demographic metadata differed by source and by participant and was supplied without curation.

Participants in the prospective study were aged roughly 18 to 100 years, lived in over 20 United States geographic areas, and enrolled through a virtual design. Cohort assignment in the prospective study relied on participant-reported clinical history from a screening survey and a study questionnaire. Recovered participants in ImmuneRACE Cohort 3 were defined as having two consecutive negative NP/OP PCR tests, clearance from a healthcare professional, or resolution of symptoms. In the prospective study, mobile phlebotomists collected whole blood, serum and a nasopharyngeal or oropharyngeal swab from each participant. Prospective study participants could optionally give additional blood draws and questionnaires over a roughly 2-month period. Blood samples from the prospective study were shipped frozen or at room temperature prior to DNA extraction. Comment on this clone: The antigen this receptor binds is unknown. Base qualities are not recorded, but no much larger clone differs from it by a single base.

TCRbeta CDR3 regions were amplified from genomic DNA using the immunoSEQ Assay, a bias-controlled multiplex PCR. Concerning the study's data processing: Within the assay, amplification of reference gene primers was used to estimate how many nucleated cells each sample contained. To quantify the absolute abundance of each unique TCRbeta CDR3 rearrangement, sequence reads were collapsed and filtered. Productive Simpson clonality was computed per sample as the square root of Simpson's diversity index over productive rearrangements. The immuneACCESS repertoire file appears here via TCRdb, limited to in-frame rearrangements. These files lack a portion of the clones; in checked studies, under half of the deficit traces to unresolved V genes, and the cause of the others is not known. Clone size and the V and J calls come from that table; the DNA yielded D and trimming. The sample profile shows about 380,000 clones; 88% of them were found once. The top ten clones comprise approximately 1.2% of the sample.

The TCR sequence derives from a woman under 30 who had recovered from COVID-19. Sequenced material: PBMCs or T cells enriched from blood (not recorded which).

CDR3 loop: CASSYSSRYSNQPQHF. The nucleotide sequence reads as follows: TGTGCCAGCAGTTACTCCTCCAGGTATAGCAATCAGCCCCAGCATTTT. The rearrangement joined TRBV6-5 to TRBJ1-5, with an unclear D gene assignment. Deletion took 0 bases off V and 0 bases off J, with a span of 9 bases between the germline ends. The CDR3 contains 16 residues, cysteine and phenylalanine counted. Only the CDR3 DNA stays, 48 bases, in frame from base 1. As encoded in the germline V gene, CDR1 is MNHEY while CDR2 is SVGAGI.